This record looks at one T cell receptor beta chain sequence and its context. Sequencing used immunoSEQ multiplex PCR; TCRdb keeps in-frame clones, though not all of them. In the table there are 96,000 or so clones, approximately 95% of which are singletons. These data are taken from a study of control samples from healthy donors and cancer patients. In germline, CDR1 is SGHRS, CDR2 YFSETQ. Trimming stripped 4 bases from V and 0 bases from J, with 14 bases between. This CDR3 is built from 16 residues. This clonotype was obtained from a man between 18 and 35 years old in good health. The chain is built from TRBV5-1 and TRBJ1-5; D perhaps matches TRBD1 (5 bases). Sequenced: blood. In DNA, the CDR3 is TGCGCCAGCAGCGGCGACAGATTGAATAGCAATCAGCCCCAGCATTTT. Translated, it gives CASSGDRLNSNQPQHF.